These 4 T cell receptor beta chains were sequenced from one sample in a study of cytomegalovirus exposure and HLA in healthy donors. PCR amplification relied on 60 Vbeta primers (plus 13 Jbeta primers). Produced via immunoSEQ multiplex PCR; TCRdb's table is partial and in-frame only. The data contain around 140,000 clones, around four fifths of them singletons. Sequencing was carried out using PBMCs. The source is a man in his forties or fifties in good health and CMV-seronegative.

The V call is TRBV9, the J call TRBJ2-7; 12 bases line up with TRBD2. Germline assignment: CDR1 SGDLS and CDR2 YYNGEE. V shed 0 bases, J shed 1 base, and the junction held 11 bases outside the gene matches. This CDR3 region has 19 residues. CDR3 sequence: CASSVAPSGGAFLSYEQYF. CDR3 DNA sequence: TGTGCCAGCAGCGTAGCGCCTAGCGGGGGGGCGTTTTTATCCTACGAGCAGTACTTC.

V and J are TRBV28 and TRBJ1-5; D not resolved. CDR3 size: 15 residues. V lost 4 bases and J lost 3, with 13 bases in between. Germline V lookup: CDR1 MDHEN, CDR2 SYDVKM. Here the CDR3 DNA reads TGTGCCAGCAGTTCAAGCGAGCTCCTCAATCAGCCCCAGCATTTT. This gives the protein CASSSSELLNQPQHF.

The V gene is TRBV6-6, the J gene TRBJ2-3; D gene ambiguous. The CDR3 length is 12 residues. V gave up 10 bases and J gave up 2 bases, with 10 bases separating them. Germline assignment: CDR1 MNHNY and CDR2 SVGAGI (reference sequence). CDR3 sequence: CATSLHTDTQYF. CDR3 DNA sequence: TGTGCCACCAGCTTACACACAGATACGCAGTATTTT.

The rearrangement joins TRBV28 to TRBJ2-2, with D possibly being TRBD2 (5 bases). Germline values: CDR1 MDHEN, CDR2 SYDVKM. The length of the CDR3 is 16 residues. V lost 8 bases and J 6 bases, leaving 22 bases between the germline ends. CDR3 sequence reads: CASESRGPSVAGELFF. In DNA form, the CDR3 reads TGTGCCAGCGAGTCTCGGGGTCCCTCTGTAGCCGGGGAGCTGTTTTTT.